The source of this T cell receptor (beta chain) is a study of shared clonotypes between healthy human individuals (dated by TCRdb to 2018 to 2021). With respect to the entire study: The cohort included a few men and a couple of women between 18 and 49 years of age. Per donor, three plates each were used for CD4 naive and CD4 memory, two for CD8 naive, and one for CD8 memory. The study deeply sequenced blood TCR repertoires of several healthy adults to estimate repertoire size and the extent of clonotype sharing between individuals. To increase sequencing depth and limit assay-specific biases, different laboratories used diverse techniques to prepare libraries and sequence TCR repertoires. Leukapheresis yielded between about 0.9 and 9.5 billion PBMCs per donor.

The donors were healthy, HIV-negative adults with no recently reported acute infections or vaccinations. All donors were Caucasian adults living in Nashville, Tennessee, USA. CD4+ T cells were enriched through magnetic negative selection, after which naive cells were positively selected on CD45RA and the remaining negative fraction served as the memory subset. Blood was collected by leukapheresis, and PBMCs were isolated by Ficoll-Histopaque density gradient centrifugation and then cryopreserved in liquid nitrogen vapor phase. Analytical flow cytometry was used to check the purity and quantity of each magnetically sorted T cell population. From each sorted fraction, genomic DNA was isolated and quantified by UV absorbance on a Nanodrop 2000c. The CDR3 runs 13 amino acids, cysteine and phenylalanine included. Solely the CDR3 DNA is kept, with 39 bases framed from the first base. According to the germline V gene (reference sequence), CDR1 reads SEHNR and CDR2 reads FQNEAQ. V is pared back by 2 bases and J by 3 bases, with 7 bases lying between the germline termini.

Paper-wide results and their limitations: Pairwise subsampling led to the expectation that sequencing depth would affect the degree of clonotype sharing among donors. Estimated clonotype richness was generally larger for naive than for memory subsets. Even with the large sequencing depth, rarefaction of the sorted-subset datasets indicated that sequencing was incomplete. Sharing across several donors was observed for roughly 5.4% of naive CD4, less than 4% of naive CD8, 2% to 2.5% of memory CD4, and about 0.4% of memory CD8 clonotypes. Compared with non-shared clonotypes, clonotypes shared by all four sorted-subset donors had higher generation probabilities. Because the study included only a small number of donors, the genetic and exposure-history diversity represented was limited. Only blood was sampled, and tissue TCR repertoires likely differ from those in blood.

TCR CDR3 regions were amplified from genomic DNA by multiplex PCR using the deep immunoSEQ assay. Extracted genomic DNA from each cell subset was spread evenly across all wells of several immunoSEQ 96-well plates, with each plate serving as a replicate. For sorted subsets, 200 to 250 ng genomic DNA, equal to 25,000 to 35,000 T cell genomes, was loaded into each replicate PCR. Purified libraries were quantified with a Qubit 3.0 fluorometer, sized on a Bioanalyzer 2100, and re-quantified with the KAPA Library Quantification kit. Every immunoSEQ 96-well plate was sequenced on a dedicated single-read 150-cycle Illumina NextSeq 550 flow cell. Turning to the authors' computational methods: Because only junctional sequences without quality scores were contained in the immunoSEQ output, filtering matching that applied to full-length reads could not be performed. To assign V/J genes and CDR3, sequences were annotated using PyIR, a Python wrapper for IgBLAST v1.9, with IMGT germline references. Reads were removed for weak V/J assignments (E-value above 1e-6), missing CDR3, stop codons, out-of-frame junctions, or ambiguous translated residues. A V3J clonotype was defined by an identical inferred V gene, J gene, and CDR3 amino acid sequence. Percentage overlap between repertoires was computed as shared unique clonotypes divided by the size of the smaller repertoire. Three approaches were used to assess repertoire richness: RTK rarefaction, the Chao1 estimator, and Recon v2.1 estimates of unobserved clonotypes. Generation probabilities were computed with OLGA for all TCRbeta clonotypes obtained by the gDNA method from several donors. Drawn from immuneACCESS, this table holds only the in-frame rearrangements with V and J called that TCRdb kept. Clones are partly lost; checked studies trace under half to an unresolved V gene and leave the rest unexplained. V, J and clone size are taken as reported in that table, and D and trimming were inferred from the DNA itself. In all, the sample holds 2.3 million or so clones, and 85% to 95% of those were seen once. The ten largest clonotypes hold 0.39% of the sample.

Turning to this clone: The antigen it recognizes is unknown. No quality values exist for individual bases; no much larger clone is one base distant.

The sample comprised naive CD4+ T cells from PBMCs. According to the study, the label for this sample's cell subset or site signals: CD45RA+ positively selected. The TCR originated in a man aged 18 to 30 in good health. Some clones in this sample may be carry-over from other donors' samples. This sequence uses TRBV7-9 and TRBJ1-1; the best D guess is TRBD1, with 5 bases matching. CDR3 reads: CASSLIRDTEAFF. DNA sequence: TGTGCCAGCAGCTTAATCAGGGACACTGAAGCTTTCTTT. Full variable domain (CDR3 extended with the reference TRBV7-9 and TRBJ1-1 proteins): DTGVSQNPRHKITKRGQNVTFRCDPISEHNRLYWYRQTLGQGPEFLTYFQNEAQLEKSRLLSDRFSAERPKGSFSTLEIQRTEQGDSAMYLCASSLIRDTEAFFGQGTRLTVV.